This TCR beta chain was observed in a study of shared clonotypes between healthy human individuals. The assay was immunoSEQ multiplex PCR, and TCRdb's table has in-frame clones only and misses some. The repertoire holds over 1.5 million clones, with approximately 98% as singletons. The CDR3 is made up of 12 amino acids. Germline V gene sequence: CDR1 SGHKS, CDR2 YYEKEE (reference sequence). V lost 4 bases and J 7 bases, leaving 11 bases between the germline ends. Only Caucasian adults living in Nashville, Tennessee served as donors. The sequencing input was naive CD4+ T cells sorted from blood. Subset defined: CD45RA+ positively selected. The chain joins TRBV5-5 to TRBJ1-1; unclear D gene. The clonotype originates from a man aged 30-40 years in good health. CDR3 amino acids: CASSPIVGEAFF. In DNA form, the CDR3 reads TGTGCCAGCAGCCCTATAGTTGGTGAAGCTTTCTTT.